The sequence of this T cell receptor (beta chain) was determined in a study of control samples from healthy donors and cancer patients. Trimming cost V 6 bases and J 6 bases; bases outside gene matches: 3. This CDR3 contains 13 residues. Clones were read by immunoSEQ multiplex PCR, and TCRdb kept only the in-frame ones, dropping some. Among about 140,000 clones listed, 85% to 90% were seen once. The chain links TRBV12-3 or TRBV12-4 to TRBJ2-4; 9 positions match TRBD1. Sequencing was done on a sample of blood. The source is a man between 18 and 35 years old in good health. The CDR3 sequence: CASSLDRGNIQYF. The CDR3 DNA follows: TGTGCCAGCAGCCTGGACAGGGGAAACATTCAGTACTTC.